Described below is a single TCR beta chain sequence and its context. The target antigen is unknown. V was clipped by 4 bases and J by 2 bases, with 6 bases between them. This CDR3 is built from 13 residues. Germline-derived CDR1 and CDR2 are KGHSH and LQKENI. It was via CD45RO/CCR7/CD25/CD127/CD95/CD27 that CD4+ naive, central memory, regulatory and stem cell-like memory cells were sorted. This sample stems from a study of beta chain features in type 1 diabetes. Sequencing targeted expressed TCRB transcripts, as all isolated RNA had been reverse transcribed. Method: immunoSEQ multiplex PCR; TCRdb's copy keeps in-frame clones and lacks some. The data hold roughly 150,000 clones, with about 9.3% observed a single time. Study findings and constraints: Any role of HLA type in TCRB rearrangement remained unresolved here. A moderate, significant TCRB CDR3 shortening appeared in type 1 diabetes across four CD4+ subsets.

This receptor was taken from a young man with type 1 diabetes. The chain couples TRBV18 to TRBJ1-3; D gene unclear. Sequences were obtained from central memory CD4+ T cells from blood. CDR3 coding DNA: TGTGCCAGCTCACTTGACACTGGAAACACCATATATTTT. Translating it yields CASSLDTGNTIYF.